The clone carrying this T cell receptor beta chain was counted a few times. CD4+ cells underwent separation, giving CD45RA+ naive and CD45RA-negative memory subsets. The data originate from a study of shared clonotypes between healthy human individuals. Background on the study: Researchers assigned three CD4 naive, three CD4 memory, two CD8 naive and one CD8 memory plate to each donor.

TCRdb's table, derived via immunoSEQ multiplex PCR, lists solely in-frame clones and lacks some. The sample carries a few million clones, just over 90% recorded once. Specimen: naive CD4+ T cells sorted from blood. As for subset: CD45RA+ positively selected. The TCR comes from a man aged 18 to 30 in good health.

The CDR3 region has the DNA TGCGCCAGCAGCCAAGATATTAGGACAGACAATCAGCCCCAGCATTTT. Protein product: CASSQDIRTDNQPQHF. The genes are TRBV4-1 and TRBJ1-5; a possible D gene is TRBD1 (6 bases). The CDR3 loop spans 16 amino acids. Trimming removed 0 bases from V and 3 bases from J, with 12 bases in between. The germline V gene encodes CDR1 MGHRA and CDR2 YSYEKL.